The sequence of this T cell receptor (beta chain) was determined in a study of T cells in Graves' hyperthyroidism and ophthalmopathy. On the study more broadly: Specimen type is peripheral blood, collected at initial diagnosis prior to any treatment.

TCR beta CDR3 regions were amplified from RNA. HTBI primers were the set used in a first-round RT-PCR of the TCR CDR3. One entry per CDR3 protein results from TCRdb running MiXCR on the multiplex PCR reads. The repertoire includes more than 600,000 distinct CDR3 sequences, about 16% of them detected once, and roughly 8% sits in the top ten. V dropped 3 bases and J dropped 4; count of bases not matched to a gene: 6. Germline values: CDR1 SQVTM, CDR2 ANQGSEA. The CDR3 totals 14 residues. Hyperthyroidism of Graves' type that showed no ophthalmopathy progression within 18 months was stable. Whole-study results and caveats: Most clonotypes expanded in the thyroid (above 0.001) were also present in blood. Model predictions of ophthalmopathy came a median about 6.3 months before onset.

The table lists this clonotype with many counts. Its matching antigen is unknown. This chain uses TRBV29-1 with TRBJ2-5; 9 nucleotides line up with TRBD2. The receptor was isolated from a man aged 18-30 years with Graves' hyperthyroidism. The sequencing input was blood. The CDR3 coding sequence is TGCAGCGTTGATGGCGGGAGGGCCCGAGAGACCCAGTACTTC. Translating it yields CSVDGGRARETQYF.